This T cell receptor (beta chain) originates from a study of shared clonotypes between healthy human individuals. Germline CDR1 and CDR2: MNHNS and SASEGT. The CDR3 covers 11 residues. It was into CD45RA+ naive and CD45RA-negative memory subsets that the CD4+ cells were split. With respect to this clone: The antigen is not known.

Deep was the level at which the assay was run. The table came from immunoSEQ multiplex PCR; TCRdb's copy has only in-frame clones and leaves some out. The table records 950,000 to 1,100,000 clones, about three quarters of them present only once. General study points: Shared across a handful of donors were around 5% of the naive CD4 clonotypes. Memory subsets generally showed smaller estimated richness than naive subsets did.

The sample was memory CD4+ T cells sorted from blood. Regarding subset: CD45RA-negative fraction. The V call is TRBV6-1, the J call TRBJ2-5, with unresolved D. The receptor was derived from a man aged 18 to 35 in good health. The CDR3 DNA follows: TGTGCATCGGCGGCTCAAGAGACCCAGTACTTC. This codes for CASAAQETQYF.